This passage covers 8 T cell receptor beta chains from one sample sequenced in a study of blood T cell repertoires in COVID-19. TCRdb's copy holds only in-frame clones and misses some; the assay was immunoSEQ multiplex PCR. The sample has approximately 170,000 clones, around 89% seen once; the top ten hold approximately 24%. The sequenced material came from peripheral blood. Receptor source: a man aged 60-69 years with acute or convalescent COVID-19.

In this sample, this clone turned up once. The chain is built from TRBV12-3 or TRBV12-4 and TRBJ1-1, with D perhaps TRBD1 (6 bases). Trimming took off 8 bases at V and 5 bases at J, with 15 bases between the two ends. This CDR3 region has 13 residues. CDR3 loop: CASQEGGQTEAFF. The CDR3 nucleotides are TGTGCCAGCCAGGAGGGGGGGCAGACTGAAGCTTTCTTT.

In its sample, this clone was seen a few times. The rearrangement joins TRBV3-1 (or the pseudogene TRBV3-2) to TRBJ1-2; TRBD1 agrees at 8 bases. The CDR3 totals 17 residues. With 4 bases clipped from V and 4 bases from J, the junction kept 14 bases outside the gene matches. CDR1 and CDR2 (germline): LGHDT, YNNKEL (reference sequence). The CDR3: CASSPQTGTGAFYGYTF. CDR3 in DNA: TGTGCCAGCAGCCCTCAAACCGGGACAGGTGCTTTCTATGGCTACACCTTC.

This chain links TRBV21-1 with TRBJ1-2; the table's D call, TRBD1, was not checked against the DNA. TRBV21-1 is a pseudogene. The CDR3 is 16 residues long. CDR3 coding DNA: TGTGCCAGCAACCTAACAGGGGACAGGTACTGCTATGGCTACACCTTC. As protein: CASNLTGDRYCYGYTF.

CDR3 sequence reads: CASSLIEGPLHF. In DNA, the CDR3 is TGTGCCAGCAGTTTAATTGAGGGACCCCTCCACTTT. V is TRBV27 and J is TRBJ1-6; D unresolved. Germline V CDR1 and CDR2: MNHEY, SMNVEV (reference sequence). V was clipped by 2 bases and J by 12 bases, with 8 bases between them. The CDR3 spans 12 residues.

This chain connects TRBV5-1 to TRBJ2-2; the D is unclear. Trimming removed 5 bases at V and 7 bases at J, with 6 bases between. CDR1 is SGHRS and CDR2 is YFSETQ in the germline V gene. CDR3 length: 11 amino acids. DNA for the CDR3: TGCGCCAGCAGTCCAGGCGGGGAGCTGTTTTTT. Translation: CASSPGGELFF.

This chain uses TRBV15 with TRBJ2-7, with TRBD1 matching 8 bases. CDR3 length: 16 residues. With V trimmed by 4 bases and J by 4 bases, 12 bases remained unmatched. Germline lookup yields CDR1 LNHNV and CDR2 YYDKDF (reference sequence). This CDR3 is CATSTSQGAALYEQYF. CDR3 DNA: TGTGCCACCAGCACCTCTCAGGGGGCGGCCTTGTACGAGCAGTACTTC.

V is TRBV3-1 (or the pseudogene TRBV3-2) and J is TRBJ1-6; D perhaps matches TRBD1 (6 bases). Germline CDR1 reads LGHDT; CDR2 reads YNNKEL (reference sequence). V lost 2 bases to trimming and J lost 9 bases, with 14 bases between them. The CDR3 totals 15 residues. The CDR3 region is CASSQQTGLGSPLHF. As DNA, the CDR3 is TGTGCCAGCAGCCAACAAACAGGGTTGGGTTCACCCCTCCACTTT.

The V call is TRBV20-1, the J call TRBJ2-1, with TRBD2 matching over 9 bases. The V segment lost 3 bases and the J segment 6 bases; nucleotides outside the gene matches: 15. This CDR3 is 17 amino acids long. Germline CDR1 DFQATT, CDR2 SNEGSKA (reference sequence). CDR3 amino acids: CSASSGSSGRYSNEQFF. The CDR3, as DNA: TGCAGTGCTAGTTCCGGGAGCAGCGGGAGGTATTCCAATGAGCAGTTCTTC.